Included here is one T cell receptor (beta chain) sequence, with context. This clonotype was seen repeatedly, ten times or more. Its target antigen remains unknown. No quality values exist for individual bases; no much larger clone is one base distant. The sample originates from a study of spatial heterogeneity in lung cancer (dated by TCRdb to between 2017 and 2020). In terms of the full investigation: More beta-chain than alpha-chain transcripts were consistently detected, likely reflecting higher beta-chain transcript abundance. In the raw uncorrected reads, each unique combination of TCR and UMI appeared more than ten times on average. At surgery, both alpha and beta chains were TCR-sequenced in roughly 230 tumor regions, fewer than 85 matched nontumor lung samples and a few dozen PBMC samples. Nonsynonymous mutation counts, determined by whole-exome sequencing of tumor tissue, were related to features of the TCR repertoire. The study quantitatively compared TCR alpha and beta repertoires across multiple tumor regions, matched nontumor lung and blood in non-small cell lung cancer. In tumor regions, TCR transcript counts showed a strong correlation with a T cell transcriptional module score from matched bulk RNA-seq.

In light of the paper, this sample's time point label describes: sample taken at primary tumor resection. Samples were obtained from roughly 72 patients with early-stage, untreated non-small cell lung cancer from the lung TRACERx cohort. For TCR sequencing, whole RNA was extracted from tumor and nontumor lung tissue, or from cryopreserved PBMC samples, and no cell sorting was done. Patients were selected for TCR sequencing only if sufficient RNA was available from at least two tumor regions. A lung pathologist reviewed the tumor and adjacent nontumor lung specimens before the specimens were selected. Receptors were amplified or captured by 5' RACE. The sequencing machine was a NextSeq 500. The TCR library protocol attached a unique molecular identifier to each TCR cDNA molecule to allow correction of PCR and sequencing errors. The paper's data handling went like this. TCR identification, UMI-based error correction and CDR3 extraction were all carried out with Decombinator tools. TCRs above a frequency of 2 per 1,000, corresponding to the top 1% of the tumor frequency distribution, were defined as expanded. Expanded tumor TCRs statistically deemed absent (corrected P<0.05) from at least one tumor region were classed as regional, and all other expanded tumor TCRs were classed as ubiquitous. Each repertoire was subsampled 100 times to 5,000 TCRs, after which Renyi diversity was computed with the R vegan package. To build CDR3 similarity networks, amino acid triplet string-kernel similarity was used, and CDR3s were connected when their pairwise similarity was above 0.82. TCRdb trimmed public reads at Q25 via fastp, called clones via MiXCR and kept in-frame beta chains. All rows with the same CDR3 protein become a single entry with the most common DNA and genes. The authors' filters were not applied to this entry. This sample holds roughly 11,000 distinct CDR3 sequences; less than 15% were observed only once. The ten largest clones represent around 15% of the sample.

From the cysteine up to the phenylalanine, the CDR3 has a length of 16 residues. Only the CDR3 DNA stays, 48 bases, in frame from base 1. V sheds 2 bases and J sheds 2 bases, leaving 16 bases between their ends. Per the germline V gene (reference sequence), MNHEY is the CDR1 and SMNVEV is the CDR2. The full study reports these points: The tumor nonsynonymous mutation count correlated with the number of expanded intratumoral alpha and beta TCRs. TCR-seq was estimated to cover only approximately 6.6% of tumor T cells for alpha chains and around 12% for beta chains. The count of ubiquitous expanded TCRs correlated with the count of ubiquitous nonsynonymous mutations, and the count of regional expanded TCRs correlated with the count of regional nonsynonymous mutations. Confirming at a functional level the hypothesis that regional TCRs recognize regional mutations was considered to require additional single-cell paired TCR alpha and beta sequencing.

The sequences come from lung tumor tissue, collected at surgery. This TCR came from a male donor with early-stage non-small cell lung cancer. The rearrangement combines TRBV27 with TRBJ2-7; perhaps TRBD2 is the D gene, with 5 bases matching. The sequence in DNA is TGTGCCAGCAGTTTAACCTTAGGCTCCGGGACCTACGAGCAGTACTTC. Translated, it reads CASSLTLGSGTYEQYF.